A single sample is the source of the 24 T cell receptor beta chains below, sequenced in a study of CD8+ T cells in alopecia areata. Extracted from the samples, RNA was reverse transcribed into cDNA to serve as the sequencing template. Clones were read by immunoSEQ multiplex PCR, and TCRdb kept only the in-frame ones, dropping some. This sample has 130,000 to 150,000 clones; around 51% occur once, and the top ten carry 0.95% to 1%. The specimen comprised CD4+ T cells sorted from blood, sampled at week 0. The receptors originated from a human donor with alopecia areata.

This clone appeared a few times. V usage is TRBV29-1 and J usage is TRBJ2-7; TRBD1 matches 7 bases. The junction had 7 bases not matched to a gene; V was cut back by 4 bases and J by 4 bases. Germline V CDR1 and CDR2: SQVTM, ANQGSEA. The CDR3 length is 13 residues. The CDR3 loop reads CSVGQGGRYEQYF. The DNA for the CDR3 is TGCAGCGTTGGACAGGGTGGGAGATACGAGCAGTACTTC.

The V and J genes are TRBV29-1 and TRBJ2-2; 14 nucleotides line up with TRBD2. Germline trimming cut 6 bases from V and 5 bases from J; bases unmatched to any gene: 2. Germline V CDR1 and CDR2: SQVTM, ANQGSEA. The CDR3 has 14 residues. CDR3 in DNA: TGCAGCGTAGGGACTAGCGGGAGAACCGGGGAGCTGTTTTTT. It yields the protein CSVGTSGRTGELFF.

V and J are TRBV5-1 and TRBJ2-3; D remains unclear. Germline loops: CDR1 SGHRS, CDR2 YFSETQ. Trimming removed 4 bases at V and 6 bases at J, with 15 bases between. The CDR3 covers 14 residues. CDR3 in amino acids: CASSPTYRTDTQYF. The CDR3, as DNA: TGCGCCAGCAGCCCCACCTATAGGACGGATACGCAGTATTTT.

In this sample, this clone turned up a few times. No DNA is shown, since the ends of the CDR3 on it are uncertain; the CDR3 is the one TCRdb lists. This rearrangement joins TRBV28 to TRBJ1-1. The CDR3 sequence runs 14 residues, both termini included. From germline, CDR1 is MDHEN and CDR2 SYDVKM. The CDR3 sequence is CASSTSTDFYRAFF.

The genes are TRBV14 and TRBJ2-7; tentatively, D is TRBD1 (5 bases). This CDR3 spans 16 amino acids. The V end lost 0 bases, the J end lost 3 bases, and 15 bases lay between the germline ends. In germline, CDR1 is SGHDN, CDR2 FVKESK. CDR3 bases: TGTGCCAGCAGCCAAGATGTATTAGCAGGGCTCTACGAGCAGTACTTC. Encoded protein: CASSQDVLAGLYEQYF.

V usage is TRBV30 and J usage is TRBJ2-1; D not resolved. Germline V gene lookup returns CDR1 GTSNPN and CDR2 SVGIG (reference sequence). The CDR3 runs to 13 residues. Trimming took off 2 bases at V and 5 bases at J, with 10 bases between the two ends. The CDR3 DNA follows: TGTGCCTGGAGTACCCTGGCGGACAATGAGCAGTTCTTC. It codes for CAWSTLADNEQFF.

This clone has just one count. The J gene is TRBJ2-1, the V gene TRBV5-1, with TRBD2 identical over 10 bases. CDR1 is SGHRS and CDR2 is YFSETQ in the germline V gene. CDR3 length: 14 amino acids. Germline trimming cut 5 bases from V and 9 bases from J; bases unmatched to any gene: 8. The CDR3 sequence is CASSFLAGEGEQFF. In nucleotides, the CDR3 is TGCGCCAGCAGTTTCCTAGCGGGAGAGGGTGAGCAGTTCTTC.

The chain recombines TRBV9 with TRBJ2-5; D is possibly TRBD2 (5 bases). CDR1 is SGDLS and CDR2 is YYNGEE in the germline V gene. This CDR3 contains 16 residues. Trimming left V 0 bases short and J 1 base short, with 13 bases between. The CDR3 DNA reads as TGTGCCAGCAGCGTAGGGGGAGTTGGCGTCCAAGAGACCCAGTACTTC. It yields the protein CASSVGGVGVQETQYF.

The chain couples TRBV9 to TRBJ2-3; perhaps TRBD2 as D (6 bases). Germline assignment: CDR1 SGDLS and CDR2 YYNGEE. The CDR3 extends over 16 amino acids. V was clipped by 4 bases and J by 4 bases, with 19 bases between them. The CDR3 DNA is TGTGCCAGCAGCCCCGGGACTCCGGACTTACCAGATACGCAGTATTTT. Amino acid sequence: CASSPGTPDLPDTQYF.

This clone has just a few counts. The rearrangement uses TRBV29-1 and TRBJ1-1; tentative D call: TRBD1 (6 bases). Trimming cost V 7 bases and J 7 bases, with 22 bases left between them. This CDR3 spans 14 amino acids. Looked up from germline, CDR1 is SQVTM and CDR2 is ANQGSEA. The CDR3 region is CSANRVSEVDEAFF. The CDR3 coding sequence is TGCAGCGCCAACAGGGTTTCAGAGGTGGATGAAGCTTTCTTT.

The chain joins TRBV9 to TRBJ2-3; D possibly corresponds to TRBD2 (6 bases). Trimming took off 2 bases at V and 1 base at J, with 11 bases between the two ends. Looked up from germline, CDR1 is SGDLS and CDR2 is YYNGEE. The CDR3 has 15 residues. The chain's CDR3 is CASSVTEGRTDTQYF. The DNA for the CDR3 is TGTGCCAGCAGCGTGACGGAGGGTCGCACAGATACGCAGTATTTT. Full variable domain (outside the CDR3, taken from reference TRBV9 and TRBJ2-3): DSGVTQTPKHLITATGQRVTLRCSPRSGDLSVYWYQQSLDQGLQFLIQYYNGEERAKGNILERFSAQQFPDLHSELNLSSLELGDSALYFCASSVTEGRTDTQYFGPGTRLTVL.

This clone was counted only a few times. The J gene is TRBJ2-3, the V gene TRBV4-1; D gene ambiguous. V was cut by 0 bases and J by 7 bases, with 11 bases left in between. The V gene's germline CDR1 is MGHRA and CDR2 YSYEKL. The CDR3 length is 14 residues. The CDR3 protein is CASSQDRSANTQYF. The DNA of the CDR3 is TGCGCCAGCAGCCAAGATCGCAGCGCGAATACGCAGTATTTT.

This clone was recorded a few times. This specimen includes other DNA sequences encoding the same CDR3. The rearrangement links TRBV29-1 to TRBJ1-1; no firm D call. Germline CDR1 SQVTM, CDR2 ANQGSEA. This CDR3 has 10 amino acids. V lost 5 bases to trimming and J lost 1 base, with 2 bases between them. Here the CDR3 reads CSVQNTEAFF. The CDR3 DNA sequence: TGCAGCGTTCAGAACACTGAAGCTTTCTTT.

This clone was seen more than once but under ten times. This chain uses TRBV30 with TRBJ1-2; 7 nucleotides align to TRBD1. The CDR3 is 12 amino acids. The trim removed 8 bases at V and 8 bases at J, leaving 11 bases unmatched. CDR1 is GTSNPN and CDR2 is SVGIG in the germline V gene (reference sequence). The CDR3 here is CAGDRVAEGYTF. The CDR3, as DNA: TGTGCCGGCGACAGGGTGGCGGAAGGCTACACCTTC.

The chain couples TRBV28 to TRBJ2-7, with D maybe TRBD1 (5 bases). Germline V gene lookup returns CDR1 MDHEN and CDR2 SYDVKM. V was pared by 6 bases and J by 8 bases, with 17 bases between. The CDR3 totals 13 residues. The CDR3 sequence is CASSLRTPSQQYF. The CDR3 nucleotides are TGTGCCAGCAGCCTCCGGACACCGAGCCAGCAGTACTTC.

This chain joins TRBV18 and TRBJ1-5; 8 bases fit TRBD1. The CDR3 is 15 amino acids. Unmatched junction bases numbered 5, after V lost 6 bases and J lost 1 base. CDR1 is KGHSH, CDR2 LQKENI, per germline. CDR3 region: CASSSGGSSNQPQHF. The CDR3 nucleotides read TGTGCCAGCTCCTCAGGGGGCTCAAGCAATCAGCCCCAGCATTTT.

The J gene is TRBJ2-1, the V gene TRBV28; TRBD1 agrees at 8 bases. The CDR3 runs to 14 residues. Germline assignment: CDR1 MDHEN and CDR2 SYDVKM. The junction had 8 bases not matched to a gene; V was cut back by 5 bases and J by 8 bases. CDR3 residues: CASSPHDRGDEQFF. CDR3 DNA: TGTGCCAGCAGTCCCCACGACAGGGGCGATGAGCAGTTCTTC.

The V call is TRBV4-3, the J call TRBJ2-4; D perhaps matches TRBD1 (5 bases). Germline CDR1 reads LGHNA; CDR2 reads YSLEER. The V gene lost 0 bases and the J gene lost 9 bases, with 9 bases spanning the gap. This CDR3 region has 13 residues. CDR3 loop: CASSQDGASIQYF. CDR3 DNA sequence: TGCGCCAGCAGCCAAGATGGGGCTAGCATTCAGTACTTC.

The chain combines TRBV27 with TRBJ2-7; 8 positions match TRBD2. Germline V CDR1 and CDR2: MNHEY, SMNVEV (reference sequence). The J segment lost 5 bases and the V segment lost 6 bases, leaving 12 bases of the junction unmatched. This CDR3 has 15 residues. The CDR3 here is CASSPGERETNEQYF. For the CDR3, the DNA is TGTGCCAGCAGCCCGGGGGAGCGGGAGACAAACGAGCAGTACTTC.

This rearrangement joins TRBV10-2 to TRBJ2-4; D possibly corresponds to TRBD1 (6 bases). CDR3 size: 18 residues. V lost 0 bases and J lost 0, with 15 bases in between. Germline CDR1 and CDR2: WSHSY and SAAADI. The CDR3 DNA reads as TGCGCCAGCAGTGAGTCGTTACAGGGATTAGGAGCCAAAAACATTCAGTACTTC. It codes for CASSESLQGLGAKNIQYF.

The CDR3 DNA sequence: TGCAGCGCACAAGGGACGCCGAACACCGGGGAGCTGTTTTTT. Translation: CSAQGTPNTGELFF. The chain recombines TRBV29-1 with TRBJ2-2; D is possibly TRBD1 or TRBD2 (5 bases each). The CDR3 sequence is 14 residues long. V lost 7 bases, J lost 0 bases, and 12 bases lay in between. Germline V CDR1 and CDR2: SQVTM, ANQGSEA.

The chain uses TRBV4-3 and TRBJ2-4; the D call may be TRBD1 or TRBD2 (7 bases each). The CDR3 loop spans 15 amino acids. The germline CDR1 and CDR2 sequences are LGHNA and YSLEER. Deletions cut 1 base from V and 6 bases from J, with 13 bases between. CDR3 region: CASSQGQGGGNIQYF. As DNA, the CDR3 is TGCGCCAGCAGCCAAGGCCAGGGGGGGGGAAACATTCAGTACTTC.

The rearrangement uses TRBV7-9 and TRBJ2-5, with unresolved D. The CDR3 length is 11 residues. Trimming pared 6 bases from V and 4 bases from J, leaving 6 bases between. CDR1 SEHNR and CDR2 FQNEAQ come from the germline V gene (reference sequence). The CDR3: CASRARETQYF. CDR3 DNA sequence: TGTGCCAGCAGGGCCCGAGAGACCCAGTACTTC.

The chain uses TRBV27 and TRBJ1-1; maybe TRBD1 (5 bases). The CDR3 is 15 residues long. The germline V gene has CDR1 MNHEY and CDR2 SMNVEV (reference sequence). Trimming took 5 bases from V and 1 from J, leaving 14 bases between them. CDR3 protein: CASSSSGRGNTEAFF. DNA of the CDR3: TGTGCCAGCAGTAGTTCAGGGAGGGGGAACACTGAAGCTTTCTTT.